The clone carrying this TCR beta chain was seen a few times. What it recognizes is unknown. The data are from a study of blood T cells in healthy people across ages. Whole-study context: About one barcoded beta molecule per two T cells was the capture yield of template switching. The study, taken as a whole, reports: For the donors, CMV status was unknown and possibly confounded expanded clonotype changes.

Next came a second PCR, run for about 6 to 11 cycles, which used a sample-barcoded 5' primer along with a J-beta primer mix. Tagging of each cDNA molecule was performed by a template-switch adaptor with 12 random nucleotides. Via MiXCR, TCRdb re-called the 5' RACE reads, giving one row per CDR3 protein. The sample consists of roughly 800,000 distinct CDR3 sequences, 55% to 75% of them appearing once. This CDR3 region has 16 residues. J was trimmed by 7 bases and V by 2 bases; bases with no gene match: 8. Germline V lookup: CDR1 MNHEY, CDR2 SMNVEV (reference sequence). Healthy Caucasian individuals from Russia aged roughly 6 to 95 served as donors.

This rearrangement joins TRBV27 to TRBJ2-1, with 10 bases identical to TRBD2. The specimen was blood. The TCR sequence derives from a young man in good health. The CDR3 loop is CASSLRGLAGENEQFF. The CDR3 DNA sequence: TGTGCCAGCAGTTTAAGGGGCCTAGCGGGAGAAAATGAGCAGTTCTTC.